This T cell receptor (beta chain) was captured by sequencing in a study of blood T cells in healthy people across ages. Study-level findings and limits: The study regarded diversity estimates from one million T cells as underestimates. Naive and antigen-experienced cells could not be conclusively compared, given unsorted PBMCs.

In this sample, this clonotype turned up a few times. The antigen remains undetermined. Isolation per sample recovered at least 7 million PBMCs. The use of a sample-barcoded 5' primer and a J-beta primer mix characterized a second PCR of roughly 7 to 11 cycles. Sequencing of every sample gave 2.5 million or more CDR3-containing paired-end reads. One entry per CDR3 protein results from TCRdb running MiXCR on the 5' RACE reads. This sample carries roughly 2 million distinct CDR3 sequences, 40% to 55% of them seen once, and the ten largest clones take approximately 2.1%. The specimen sequenced was blood. This sequence was found in a woman aged 40 to 50 in good health.

The CDR3 nucleotides are TGTGCCACCCCCCCAGCCAGTGCCTACAATGAGCAGTTCTTC. Its translation: CATPPASAYNEQFF. V and J are TRBV7-9 and TRBJ2-1; D is unresolved. Germline CDR1 reads SEHNR; CDR2 reads FQNEAQ (reference sequence). This CDR3 is 14 amino acids long. The ends were cut back, 10 bases at V and 2 bases at J, with 15 bases in the middle.